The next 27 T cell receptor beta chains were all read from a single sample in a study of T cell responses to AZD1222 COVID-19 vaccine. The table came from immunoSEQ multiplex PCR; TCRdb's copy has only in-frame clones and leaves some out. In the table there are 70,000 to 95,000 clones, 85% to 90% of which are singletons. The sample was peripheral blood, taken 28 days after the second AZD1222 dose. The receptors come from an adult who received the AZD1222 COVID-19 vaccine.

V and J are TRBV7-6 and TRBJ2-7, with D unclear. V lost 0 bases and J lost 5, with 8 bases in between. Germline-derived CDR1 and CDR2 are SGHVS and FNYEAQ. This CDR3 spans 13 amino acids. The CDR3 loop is CASSLAEIHEQYF. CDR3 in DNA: TGTGCCAGCAGCTTAGCGGAGATCCACGAGCAGTACTTC.

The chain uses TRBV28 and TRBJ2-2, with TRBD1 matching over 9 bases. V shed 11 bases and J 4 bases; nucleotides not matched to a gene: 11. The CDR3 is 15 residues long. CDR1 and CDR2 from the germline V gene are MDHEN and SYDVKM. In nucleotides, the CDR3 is TGTGCCGGGGCGCCGACAGGGGGGGCCACCGGGGAGCTGTTTTTT. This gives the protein CAGAPTGGATGELFF. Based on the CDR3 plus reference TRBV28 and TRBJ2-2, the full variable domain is DVKVTQSSRYLVKRTGEKVFLECVQDMDHENMFWYRQDPGLGLRLIYFSYDVKMKEKGDIPEGYSVSREKKERFSLILESASTNQTSMYLCAGAPTGGATGELFFGEGSRLTVL.

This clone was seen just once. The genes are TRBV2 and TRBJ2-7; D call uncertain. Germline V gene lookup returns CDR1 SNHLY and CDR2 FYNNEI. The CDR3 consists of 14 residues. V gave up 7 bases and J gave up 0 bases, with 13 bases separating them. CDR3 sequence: CASTPSPASYEQYF. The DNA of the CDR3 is TGTGCCAGCACCCCATCGCCGGCCTCCTACGAGCAGTACTTC.

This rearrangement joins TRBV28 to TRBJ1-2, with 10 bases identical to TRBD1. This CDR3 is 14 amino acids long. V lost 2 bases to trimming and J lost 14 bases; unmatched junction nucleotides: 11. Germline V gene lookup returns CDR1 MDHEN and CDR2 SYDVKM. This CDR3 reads CASSLGPDRGRETF. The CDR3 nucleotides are TGTGCCAGCAGTTTAGGACCCGACAGGGGGCGGGAGACCTTC.

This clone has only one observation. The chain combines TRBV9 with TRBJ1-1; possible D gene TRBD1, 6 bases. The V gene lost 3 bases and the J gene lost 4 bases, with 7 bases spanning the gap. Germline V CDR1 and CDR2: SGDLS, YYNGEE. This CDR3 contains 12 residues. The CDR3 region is CASSGDTTEAFF. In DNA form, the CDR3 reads TGTGCCAGCAGCGGGGACACCACTGAAGCTTTCTTT. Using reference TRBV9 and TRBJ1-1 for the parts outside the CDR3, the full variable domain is DSGVTQTPKHLITATGQRVTLRCSPRSGDLSVYWYQQSLDQGLQFLIQYYNGEERAKGNILERFSAQQFPDLHSELNLSSLELGDSALYFCASSGDTTEAFFGQGTRLTVV.

The CDR3 loop reads CASSLGTLEYF. The CDR3 DNA sequence: TGTGCCAGCAGCCTGGGGACTCTCGAGTACTTC. The chain has TRBV5-5 and TRBJ2-7, with a possible D match to TRBD2 (6 bases). Germline CDR1 SGHKS, CDR2 YYEKEE (reference sequence). Trimming stripped 4 bases from V and 11 bases from J, with 13 bases between. CDR3 length: 11 residues.

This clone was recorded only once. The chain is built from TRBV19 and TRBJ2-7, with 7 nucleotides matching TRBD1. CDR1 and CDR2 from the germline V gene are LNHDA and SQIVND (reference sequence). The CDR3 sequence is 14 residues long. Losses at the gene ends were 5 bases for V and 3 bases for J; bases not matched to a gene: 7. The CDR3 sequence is CASSEGTARYEQYF. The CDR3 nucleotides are TGTGCCAGTAGTGAGGGGACAGCCCGCTACGAGCAGTACTTC.

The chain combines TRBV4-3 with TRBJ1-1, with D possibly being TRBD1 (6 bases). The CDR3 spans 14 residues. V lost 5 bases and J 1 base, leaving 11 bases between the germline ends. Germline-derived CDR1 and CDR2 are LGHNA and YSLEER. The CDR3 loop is CASSLQGQNTEAFF. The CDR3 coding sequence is TGCGCCAGCAGCTTACAGGGCCAGAACACTGAAGCTTTCTTT.

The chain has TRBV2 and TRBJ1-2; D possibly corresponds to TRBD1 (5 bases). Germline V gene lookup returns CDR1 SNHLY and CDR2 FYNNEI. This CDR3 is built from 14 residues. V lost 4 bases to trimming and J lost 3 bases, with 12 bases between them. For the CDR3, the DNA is TGTGCCAGCAGTGGTCAGGGAAGGGACTATGGCTACACCTTC. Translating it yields CASSGQGRDYGYTF. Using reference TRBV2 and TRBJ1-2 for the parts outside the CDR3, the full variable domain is EPEVTQTPSHQVTQMGQEVILRCVPISNHLYFYWYRQILGQKVEFLVSFYNNEISEKSEIFDDQFSVERPDGSNFTLKIRSTKLEDSAMYFCASSGQGRDYGYTFGSGTRLTVV.

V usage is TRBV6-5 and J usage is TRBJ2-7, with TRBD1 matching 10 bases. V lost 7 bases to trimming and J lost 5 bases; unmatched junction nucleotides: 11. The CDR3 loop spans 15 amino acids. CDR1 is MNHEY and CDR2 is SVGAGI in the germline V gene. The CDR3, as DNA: TGTGCCAGCAAACAGCCGGGACAGGGGCCCCACGAGCAGTACTTC. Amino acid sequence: CASKQPGQGPHEQYF.

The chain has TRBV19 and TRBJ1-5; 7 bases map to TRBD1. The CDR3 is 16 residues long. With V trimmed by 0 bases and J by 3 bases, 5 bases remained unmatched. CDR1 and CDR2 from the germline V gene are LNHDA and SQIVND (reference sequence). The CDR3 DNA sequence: TGTGCCAGTAGTATAGATCCGGGACAGTTCAATCAGCCCCAGCATTTT. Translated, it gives CASSIDPGQFNQPQHF.

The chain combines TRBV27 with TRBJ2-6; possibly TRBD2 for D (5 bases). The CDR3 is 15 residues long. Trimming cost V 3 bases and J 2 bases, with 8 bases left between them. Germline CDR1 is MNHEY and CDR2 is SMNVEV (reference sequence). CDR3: CASSFFGAGANVLTF. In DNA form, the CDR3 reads TGTGCCAGCAGTTTCTTCGGGGCTGGGGCCAACGTCCTGACTTTC.

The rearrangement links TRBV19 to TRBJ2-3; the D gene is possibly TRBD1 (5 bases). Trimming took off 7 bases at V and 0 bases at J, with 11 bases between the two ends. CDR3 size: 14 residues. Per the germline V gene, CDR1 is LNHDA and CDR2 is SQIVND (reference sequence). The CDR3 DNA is TGTGCCAGTAATGATGGGGCTAGCACAGATACGCAGTATTTT. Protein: CASNDGASTDTQYF.

CDR3 sequence reads: CASSEWTGENTGELFF. The CDR3 DNA reads as TGTGCCAGCAGCGAGTGGACAGGGGAGAACACCGGGGAGCTGTTTTTT. J is TRBJ2-2 and V is TRBV9, with TRBD1 matching 9 bases. This CDR3 is 16 amino acids long. CDR1 and CDR2 (germline): SGDLS, YYNGEE. J gave up 1 base and V 3 bases, and 4 bases lay outside the gene matches.

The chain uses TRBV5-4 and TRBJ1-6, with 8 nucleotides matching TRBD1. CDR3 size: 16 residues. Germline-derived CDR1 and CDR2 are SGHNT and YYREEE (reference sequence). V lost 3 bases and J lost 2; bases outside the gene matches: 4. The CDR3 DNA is TGTGCCAGCAGCTCCGGACAGGGTACCTATAATTCACCCCTCCACTTT. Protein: CASSSGQGTYNSPLHF. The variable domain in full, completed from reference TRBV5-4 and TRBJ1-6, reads ETGVTQSPTHLIKTRGQQVTLRCSSQSGHNTVSWYQQALGQGPQFIFQYYREEENGRGNFPPRFSGLQFPNYSSELNVNALELDDSALYLCASSSGQGTYNSPLHFGNGTRLTVT.

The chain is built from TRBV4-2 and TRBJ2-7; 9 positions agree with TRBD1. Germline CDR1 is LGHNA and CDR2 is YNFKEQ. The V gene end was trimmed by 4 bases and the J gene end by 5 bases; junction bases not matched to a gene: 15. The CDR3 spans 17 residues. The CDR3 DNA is TGTGCCAGCAGCCGGCAACTCTTCCGGGACAGGGCAGACGAGCAGTACTTC. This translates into CASSRQLFRDRADEQYF.

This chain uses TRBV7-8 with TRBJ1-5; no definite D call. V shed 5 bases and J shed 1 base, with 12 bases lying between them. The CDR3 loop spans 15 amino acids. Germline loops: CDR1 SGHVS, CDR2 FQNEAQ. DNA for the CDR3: TGTGCCAGCAGCCCACGGGGAGGGAGCAATCAGCCCCAGCATTTT. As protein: CASSPRGGSNQPQHF.

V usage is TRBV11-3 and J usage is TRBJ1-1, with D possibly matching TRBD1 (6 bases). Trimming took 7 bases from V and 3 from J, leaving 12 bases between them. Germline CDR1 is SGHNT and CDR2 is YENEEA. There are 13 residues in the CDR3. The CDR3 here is CASNLYRDTEAFF. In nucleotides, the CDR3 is TGTGCCAGCAATTTATACAGGGACACTGAAGCTTTCTTT. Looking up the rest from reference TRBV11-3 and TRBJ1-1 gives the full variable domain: EAGVVQSPRYKIIEKKQPVAFWCNPISGHNTLYWYLQNLGQGPELLIRYENEEAVDDSQLPKDRFSAERLKGVDSTLKIQPAELGDSAVYLCASNLYRDTEAFFGQGTRLTVV.

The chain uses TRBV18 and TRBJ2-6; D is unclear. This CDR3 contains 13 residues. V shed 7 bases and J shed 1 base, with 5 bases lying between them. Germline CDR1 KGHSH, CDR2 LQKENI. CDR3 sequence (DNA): TGTGCCAGCTGGGTTTCTGGGGCCAACGTCCTGACTTTC. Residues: CASWVSGANVLTF.

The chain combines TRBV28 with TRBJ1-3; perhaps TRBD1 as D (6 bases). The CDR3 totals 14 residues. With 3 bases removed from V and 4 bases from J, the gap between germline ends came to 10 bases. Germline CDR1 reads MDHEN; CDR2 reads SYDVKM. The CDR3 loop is CASSFGGQGNTIYF. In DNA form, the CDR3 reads TGTGCCAGCAGTTTCGGGGGGCAAGGAAACACCATATATTTT.

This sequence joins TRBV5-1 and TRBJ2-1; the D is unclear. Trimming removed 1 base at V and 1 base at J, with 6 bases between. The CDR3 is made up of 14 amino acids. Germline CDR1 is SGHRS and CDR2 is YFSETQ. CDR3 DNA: TGCGCCAGCAGCTTGAGGGTTTCCTACAATGAGCAGTTCTTC. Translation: CASSLRVSYNEQFF.

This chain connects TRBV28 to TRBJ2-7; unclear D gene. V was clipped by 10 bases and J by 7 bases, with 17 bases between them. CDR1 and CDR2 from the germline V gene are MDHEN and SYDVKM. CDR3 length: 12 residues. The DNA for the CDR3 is TGTGCCACCCTCGGCCGATACCCAGAGCAGTACTTC. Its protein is CATLGRYPEQYF.

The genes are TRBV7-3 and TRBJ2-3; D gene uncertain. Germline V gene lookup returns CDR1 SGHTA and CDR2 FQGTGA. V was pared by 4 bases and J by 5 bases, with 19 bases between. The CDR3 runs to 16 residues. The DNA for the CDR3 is TGTGCCAGCAGCTCCCGCTCTGGCCGCTTAGGAGATACGCAGTATTTT. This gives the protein CASSSRSGRLGDTQYF.

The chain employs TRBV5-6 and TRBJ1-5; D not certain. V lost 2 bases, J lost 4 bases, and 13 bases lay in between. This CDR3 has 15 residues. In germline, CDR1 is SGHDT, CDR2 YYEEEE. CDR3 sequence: CASSLLSLGNQPQHF. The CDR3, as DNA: TGTGCCAGCAGCTTACTCTCCCTGGGGAATCAGCCCCAGCATTTT. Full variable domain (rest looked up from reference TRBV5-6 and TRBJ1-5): DAGVTQSPTHLIKTRGQQVTLRCSPKSGHDTVSWYQQALGQGPQFIFQYYEEEERQRGNFPDRFSGHQFPNYSSELNVNALLLGDSALYLCASSLLSLGNQPQHFGDGTRLSIL.

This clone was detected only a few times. DNA for the CDR3: TGTGCCATCCTGGACCCGGCCTACGAGCAGTACTTC. Encoded protein: CAILDPAYEQYF. The chain combines TRBV2 with TRBJ2-7; D is unclear. The germline gives CDR1 SNHLY, CDR2 FYNNEI. Trimming took off 10 bases at V and 2 bases at J, with 12 bases between the two ends. This CDR3 spans 12 amino acids.

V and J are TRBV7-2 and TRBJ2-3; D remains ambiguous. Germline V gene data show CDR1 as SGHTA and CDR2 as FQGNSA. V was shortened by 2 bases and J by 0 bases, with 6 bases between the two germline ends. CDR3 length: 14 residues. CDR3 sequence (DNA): TGTGCCAGCAGCTTATTGTCTAGCACAGATACGCAGTATTTT. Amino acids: CASSLLSSTDTQYF.

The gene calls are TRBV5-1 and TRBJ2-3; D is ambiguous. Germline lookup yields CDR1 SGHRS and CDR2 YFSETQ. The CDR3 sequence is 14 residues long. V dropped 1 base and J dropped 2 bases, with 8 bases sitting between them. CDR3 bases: TGCGCCAGCAGCTTGCTGGCCAACACAGATACGCAGTATTTT. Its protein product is CASSLLANTDTQYF.